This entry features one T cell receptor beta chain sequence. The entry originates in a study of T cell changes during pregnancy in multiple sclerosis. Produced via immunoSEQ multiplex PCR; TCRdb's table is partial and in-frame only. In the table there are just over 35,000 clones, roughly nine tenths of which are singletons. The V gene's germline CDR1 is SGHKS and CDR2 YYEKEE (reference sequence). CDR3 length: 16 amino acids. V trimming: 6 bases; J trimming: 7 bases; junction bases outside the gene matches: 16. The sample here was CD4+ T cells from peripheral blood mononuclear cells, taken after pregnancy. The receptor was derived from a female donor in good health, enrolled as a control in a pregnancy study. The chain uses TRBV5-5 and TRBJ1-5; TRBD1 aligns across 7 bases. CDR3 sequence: CASNPLEAGGTQPQHF. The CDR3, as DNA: TGTGCCAGCAATCCGCTAGAGGCAGGGGGGACGCAGCCCCAGCATTTT.